The source of this TCR beta chain is a study of cytomegalovirus exposure and HLA in healthy donors. General study points: Fewer than 200 TCR beta chains were listed as cytomegalovirus-associated. After further analysis at a later stage, 15,000 to 20,000 TCR beta sequences were associated with HLA alleles at 0.05 false discovery rate.

Researchers ran the PCR with 60 Vbeta and 13 Jbeta primers. This table comes from immunoSEQ multiplex PCR, and its TCRdb copy is limited to in-frame clones, with some not included. The data contain 150,000 to 200,000 clones, roughly 87% of them singletons. A note on this clone: What it binds is not known.

Germline CDR1 is SGDLS and CDR2 is YYNGEE. The CDR3 is made up of 18 amino acids. With V trimmed by 2 bases and J by 6 bases, 16 bases remained unmatched. The chain carries TRBV9 and TRBJ1-4; 7 nucleotides agree with TRBD1. The sequenced sample consisted of PBMCs. This TCR derives from a girl under three years old in good health and CMV-seronegative. CDR3 sequence reads: CASSVQRDSLDGYEKLFF. Here the CDR3 DNA reads TGTGCCAGCAGCGTCCAAAGGGACAGTCTGGATGGATATGAAAAACTGTTTTTT.